This entry lists 22 T cell receptor beta chains sequenced from one sample in a study of shared clonotypes between healthy human individuals. TCRdb's table, derived via immunoSEQ multiplex PCR, lists solely in-frame clones and lacks some. Of approximately 2,000,000 clones in the sample, 92% are singletons; the top ten hold 0.37%. Specimen: naive CD4+ T cells from PBMCs. Subset meaning: CD45RA+ positively selected. These receptors were obtained from a man aged 18 to 29 in good health. Some clones in this sample may be carry-over from other donors' samples.

The table lists this clone with a few counts. Other DNA sequences in this specimen translate into the identical CDR3. This chain joins TRBV9 and TRBJ2-1; the D gene is possibly TRBD2 (6 bases). Germline loops: CDR1 SGDLS, CDR2 YYNGEE. This CDR3 is 15 amino acids long. V shed 3 bases and J shed 0 bases, with 10 bases lying between them. The DNA for the CDR3 is TGTGCCAGCAGCGGTAGCGGAAGCTCCTACAATGAGCAGTTCTTC. Residues: CASSGSGSSYNEQFF.

The V and J genes are TRBV6-6 and TRBJ2-1; tentatively, D is TRBD1 or TRBD2 (6 bases each). The CDR3 is 13 residues long. Germline CDR1 is MNHNY and CDR2 is SVGAGI (reference sequence). V was trimmed by 6 bases and J by 6 bases, leaving 12 bases between them. The CDR3 DNA sequence: TGTGCCAGCAGGCGACTAGGGGGCAATGAGCAGTTCTTC. Encoded protein: CASRRLGGNEQFF.

V gene TRBV23-1 combines with J gene TRBJ2-5, with 8 positions matching TRBD2. TRBV23-1 is flagged as an ORF with uncertain function. The CDR3 runs to 15 residues. With V trimmed by 3 bases and J by 6 bases, 9 bases remained unmatched. This CDR3 is CASSHPREGEKTQYF. As DNA, the CDR3 is TGCGCCAGCAGTCACCCCCGGGAGGGAGAAAAGACCCAGTACTTC.

The chain recombines TRBV28 with TRBJ2-4; the D gene is possibly TRBD1 (6 bases). The germline V and J ends were trimmed by 2 bases and 15 bases, with 17 bases remaining between them. The CDR3 covers 13 residues. From germline, CDR1 is MDHEN and CDR2 SYDVKM. The DNA for the CDR3 is TGTGCCAGCAGTTTAGGCGGTAGGGGGTATTGGTACTTC. As protein: CASSLGGRGYWYF.

This clone was observed a single time. The J gene is TRBJ1-5, the V gene TRBV2; D might be TRBD1 (5 bases). Trimming removed 8 bases at V and 10 bases at J, with 18 bases between. Germline V lookup: CDR1 SNHLY, CDR2 FYNNEI. The CDR3 is 13 residues long. This CDR3 is CASLELRGVPQHF. Written as DNA, the CDR3 is TGTGCCAGCCTGGAATTGAGAGGGGTCCCCCAGCATTTT.

The CDR3 DNA reads TGCGCCAGCAGCCCGGGACAGGGCTTTGCTAACTATGGCTACACCTTC. It encodes CASSPGQGFANYGYTF. The rearrangement joins TRBV5-1 to TRBJ1-2, with 9 bases identical to TRBD1. Germline CDR1 SGHRS, CDR2 YFSETQ. V gave up 4 bases and J gave up 0 bases; unmatched junction bases: 7. The CDR3 is made up of 16 amino acids.

The gene calls are TRBV6-8 and TRBJ2-2, with D perhaps TRBD1 (5 bases). The V and J ends lost 5 bases and 7 bases respectively, with 11 bases between them. This CDR3 region has 13 residues. CDR1 and CDR2 from the germline V gene are MNHGY and SAAAGT. CDR3 amino acids: CASSGRVHGELFF. In nucleotides, the CDR3 is TGTGCCAGCAGTGGCAGGGTTCACGGGGAGCTGTTTTTT.

The chain has TRBV27 and TRBJ2-1, with TRBD2 identical over 14 bases. Germline V CDR1 and CDR2: MNHEY, SMNVEV (reference sequence). Trimming cost V 0 bases and J 10 bases; bases outside gene matches: 8. The CDR3 covers 17 residues. For the CDR3, the DNA is TGTGCCAGCAGTTTATCGAAGACTAGCGGGAGGGCGGGGGAGCAGTTCTTC. Amino acids: CASSLSKTSGRAGEQFF.

This rearrangement joins TRBV14 to TRBJ2-4; no clear D gene. This CDR3 has 12 residues. Per germline, CDR1 SGHDN and CDR2 FVKESK. Trimming left V 0 bases short and J 8 bases short, with 5 bases between. The CDR3 is CASSQEGYIQYF. The CDR3 DNA reads as TGTGCCAGCAGCCAAGAAGGTTACATTCAGTACTTC.

The chain links TRBV28 to TRBJ1-5; D might be TRBD1 (5 bases). The CDR3 runs to 16 residues. Germline V gene data show CDR1 as MDHEN and CDR2 as SYDVKM. The V gene lost 1 base and the J gene lost 5 bases, with 15 bases spanning the gap. The CDR3 sequence is CASSLLRGGGHQPQHF. The DNA of the CDR3 is TGTGCCAGCAGTTTATTGAGGGGTGGGGGTCATCAGCCCCAGCATTTT.

CDR3 in DNA: TGTGCCAGCAGTTTTTCGGCAGGGGCGCTCACCGGGGAGCTGTTTTTT. This codes for CASSFSAGALTGELFF. This chain joins TRBV28 and TRBJ2-2; D perhaps matches TRBD1 (6 bases). The CDR3 runs 16 residues. The germline V gene has CDR1 MDHEN and CDR2 SYDVKM. The V and J ends lost 3 bases and 4 bases respectively, with 15 bases between them.

The rearrangement joins TRBV28 to TRBJ2-7; 9 positions match TRBD1. The CDR3 has 16 amino acids. CDR1 MDHEN and CDR2 SYDVKM come from the germline V gene. The J segment lost 2 bases and the V segment lost 5 bases, leaving 10 bases of the junction unmatched. The DNA for the CDR3 is TGTGCCAGCAGTATCACCGGGACAGGGCCCCCCTACGAGCAGTACTTC. Protein: CASSITGTGPPYEQYF.

This clone was seen only a few times. The sample contains more than one DNA sequence encoding this CDR3. The chain is built from TRBV5-1 and TRBJ1-5; possible D gene TRBD1, 6 bases. Germline V gene sequence: CDR1 SGHRS, CDR2 YFSETQ. This CDR3 is 15 amino acids long. The ends were cut back, 1 base at V and 0 bases at J, with 8 bases in the middle. As DNA, the CDR3 is TGCGCCAGCAGCTTGACAGGGAATAGCAATCAGCCCCAGCATTTT. This sequence encodes CASSLTGNSNQPQHF.

This chain uses TRBV28 with TRBJ1-2; D remains ambiguous. Per the germline V gene, CDR1 is MDHEN and CDR2 is SYDVKM. Between the trimmed V and J ends, which lost 3 bases and 7 bases, there was a span of 9 bases. CDR3 length: 12 residues. The CDR3 DNA reads as TGTGCCAGCAGTTTTCAGAGAGTTGGCTACACCTTC. Protein sequence: CASSFQRVGYTF.

The J gene is TRBJ2-7, the V gene TRBV19, with TRBD2 identical over 7 bases. The J segment lost 0 bases and the V segment lost 4 bases, leaving 3 bases of the junction unmatched. Per germline, CDR1 LNHDA and CDR2 SQIVND (reference sequence). There are 14 residues in the CDR3. Here the CDR3 DNA reads TGTGCCAGTAGTAGGCGGGAGAGCTCCTACGAGCAGTACTTC. Its translation: CASSRRESSYEQYF. The variable domain in full, with the rest retrieved from reference TRBV19 and TRBJ2-7, is DGGITQSPKYLFRKEGQNVTLSCEQNLNHDAMYWYRQDPGQGLRLIYYSQIVNDFQKGDIAEGYSVSREKKESFPLTVTSAQKNPTAFYLCASSRRESSYEQYFGPGTRLTVT.

The J gene is TRBJ1-1, the V gene TRBV5-6; the D gene is possibly TRBD1 (5 bases). Germline CDR1 reads SGHDT; CDR2 reads YYEEEE. CDR3 length: 15 residues. Trimming left V 1 base short and J 4 bases short, with 14 bases between. The CDR3 DNA follows: TGTGCCAGCAGCTTGCCTGGGGGAATTTCCACTGAAGCTTTCTTT. It yields the protein CASSLPGGISTEAFF.

The V and J genes are TRBV2 and TRBJ1-6; 9 nucleotides agree with TRBD1. The CDR3 is 16 amino acids. The germline V gene encodes CDR1 SNHLY and CDR2 FYNNEI. V was clipped by 7 bases and J by 9 bases; unmatched bases: 13. The CDR3 sequence: CASTGHGGQGISPLHF. In nucleotides, the CDR3 is TGTGCCAGCACAGGACATGGGGGACAGGGAATTTCACCCCTCCACTTT.

As to this clone: Other nucleotide sequences from this sample produce the same CDR3. The CDR3 coding sequence is TGTGCCAGCAGCCCCCTAGCGGGAGGGCCGGAGACCCAGTACTTC. Encoded protein: CASSPLAGGPETQYF. The chain recombines TRBV7-3 with TRBJ2-5, with 12 bases identical to TRBD2. V dropped 5 bases and J dropped 5; count of bases not matched to a gene: 6. Germline assignment: CDR1 SGHTA and CDR2 FQGTGA. This CDR3 is 15 amino acids long.

V is TRBV29-1 and J is TRBJ1-2; 10 bases are a match to TRBD1. This CDR3 comprises 15 residues. With V trimmed by 5 bases and J by 4 bases, 10 bases remained unmatched. Germline CDR1 SQVTM, CDR2 ANQGSEA. The CDR3 loop reads CSVSTGTGALYGYTF. The CDR3 DNA follows: TGCAGCGTTTCAACCGGGACAGGGGCACTCTATGGCTACACCTTC.

The genes are TRBV5-4 and TRBJ2-7; TRBD1 is a possible D gene (5 bases). Trimming cost V 4 bases and J 2 bases, with 16 bases left between them. CDR3 length equals 15 residues. The V gene's germline CDR1 is SGHNT and CDR2 YYREEE (reference sequence). The CDR3 sequence is CASSPRRGTPYEQYF. The CDR3 nucleotides are TGTGCCAGCAGCCCGAGAAGGGGAACCCCCTACGAGCAGTACTTC.

On this clone: Other DNA variants within this sample encode the same CDR3. The chain employs TRBV6-6 and TRBJ2-7; D is ambiguous. This CDR3 is 13 amino acids long. Trimming left V 6 bases short and J 0 bases short, with 9 bases between. Germline V lookup: CDR1 MNHNY, CDR2 SVGAGI (reference sequence). CDR3: CASRPTGSYEQYF. Here the CDR3 DNA reads TGTGCCAGCAGACCGACGGGCTCCTACGAGCAGTACTTC.

The chain links TRBV28 to TRBJ2-5; 7 nucleotides align to TRBD2. The CDR3 has 12 amino acids. CDR1 MDHEN and CDR2 SYDVKM come from the germline V gene. V gave up 8 bases and J gave up 5 bases; unmatched junction bases: 5. The CDR3: CASGAAGETQYF. The CDR3 DNA follows: TGTGCCAGCGGAGCAGCGGGGGAGACCCAGTACTTC.